Each of the 8 T cell receptor beta chains below was sequenced from the same sample in a study of beta chain features in type 1 diabetes (dated by TCRdb to the late 2010s). Library preparation employed the immunoSEQ multiplex PCR assay. The High Capacity cDNA Reverse Transcription Kit was used to reverse transcribe all of the isolated RNA, meaning that expressed TCRB transcripts were what got sequenced. The table was pulled from immuneACCESS by TCRdb, which kept in-frame rearrangements only. Such tables lose some clones; where checked, under half of the loss comes from unresolved V genes, and the rest has no known cause. The sample table holds nearly 350,000 clones, of which approximately 8.2% were seen once. 0.44% of the sample comes from the top ten. Sequencing input: central memory CD4+ T cells from blood. These receptors originate from a woman younger than 35 in good health.

Only a few counts were recorded for this clone. The chain is built from TRBV11-2 and TRBJ2-2, with D possibly TRBD1 on 6 matching bases. The CDR3 spans 15 residues. The V end lost 2 bases, the J end lost 4 bases, and 11 bases lay between the germline ends. The germline V gene encodes CDR1 SGHAT and CDR2 FQNNGV. The CDR3 bases are TGTGCCAGCAGCTTACAGGGGAAGAGCACCGGGGAGCTGTTTTTT. Translated: CASSLQGKSTGELFF.

The chain recombines TRBV6-5 with TRBJ2-1, with a possible D match to TRBD2 (5 bases). Germline V gene sequence: CDR1 MNHEY, CDR2 SVGAGI. V was trimmed by 2 bases and J by 6 bases, leaving 17 bases between them. This CDR3 has 16 amino acids. In DNA form, the CDR3 reads TGTGCCAGCAGTTACGCTGATGGCTACCGGGGCAATGAGCAGTTCTTC. Translation: CASSYADGYRGNEQFF.

The DNA for the CDR3 is TGTGCCAGCAGTGGAACCTGGAGGACCACTGAAGCTTTCTTT. This codes for CASSGTWRTTEAFF. The chain recombines TRBV6-4 with TRBJ1-1; D not certain. CDR3 size: 14 residues. Germline values: CDR1 MRHNA, CDR2 SNTAGT. V lost 4 bases and J lost 4, with 13 bases in between.

This clone was seen a few times. The V call is TRBV6-6, the J call TRBJ2-5; D gene unclear. The CDR3 is 14 residues long. Germline V gene sequence: CDR1 MNHNY, CDR2 SVGAGI (reference sequence). The ends were cut back, 2 bases at V and 0 bases at J, with 7 bases in the middle. In DNA, the CDR3 is TGTGCCAGCAGTTACGGCAGGTACCAAGAGACCCAGTACTTC. This sequence encodes CASSYGRYQETQYF.

This clone has more than one count but fewer than ten. The CDR3 DNA follows: TGTGCCAGCAGTACGACAGGATATAATGAAAAACTGTTTTTT. Residues: CASSTTGYNEKLFF. The chain couples TRBV28 to TRBJ1-4, with D tentatively TRBD1 (6 bases). This CDR3 has 14 amino acids. Germline CDR1 is MDHEN and CDR2 is SYDVKM. V lost 5 bases and J 4 bases, leaving 11 bases between the germline ends.

This chain connects TRBV10-3 to TRBJ1-5, with TRBD1 identical over 7 bases. Germline V gene data show CDR1 as ENHRY and CDR2 as SYGVKD. This CDR3 contains 14 residues. With V trimmed by 4 bases and J by 1 base, 1 base remained unmatched. The CDR3 DNA is TGTGCCATCAGTGGAGGGGGCAGCAATCAGCCCCAGCATTTT. It codes for CAISGGGSNQPQHF.

Only a few counts were recorded for this clone. The rearrangement links TRBV7-3 to TRBJ1-1; D remains unclear. CDR3 length equals 14 residues. Germline V gene data show CDR1 as SGHTA and CDR2 as FQGTGA. The V gene lost 2 bases and the J gene lost 3 bases, with 10 bases spanning the gap. This CDR3 is CASSLEGLDTEAFF. The DNA of the CDR3 is TGTGCCAGCAGCTTAGAGGGTTTGGACACTGAAGCTTTCTTT. Full variable domain (rest looked up from reference TRBV7-3 and TRBJ1-1): GAGVSQTPSNKVTEKGKYVELRCDPISGHTALYWYRQSLGQGPEFLIYFQGTGAADDSGLPNDRFFAVRPEGSVSTLKIQRTERGDSAVYLCASSLEGLDTEAFFGQGTRLTVV.

This clone was seen repeatedly, ten times or more. DNA for the CDR3: TGTGCCAGCAGTTCCGCAATCAGCTACAATGAGCAGTTCTTC. Encoded protein: CASSSAISYNEQFF. The J gene is TRBJ2-1, the V gene TRBV2; no reliable D call. The CDR3 totals 14 residues. In germline, CDR1 is SNHLY, CDR2 FYNNEI. Trimming removed 5 bases at V and 3 bases at J, with 11 bases between.